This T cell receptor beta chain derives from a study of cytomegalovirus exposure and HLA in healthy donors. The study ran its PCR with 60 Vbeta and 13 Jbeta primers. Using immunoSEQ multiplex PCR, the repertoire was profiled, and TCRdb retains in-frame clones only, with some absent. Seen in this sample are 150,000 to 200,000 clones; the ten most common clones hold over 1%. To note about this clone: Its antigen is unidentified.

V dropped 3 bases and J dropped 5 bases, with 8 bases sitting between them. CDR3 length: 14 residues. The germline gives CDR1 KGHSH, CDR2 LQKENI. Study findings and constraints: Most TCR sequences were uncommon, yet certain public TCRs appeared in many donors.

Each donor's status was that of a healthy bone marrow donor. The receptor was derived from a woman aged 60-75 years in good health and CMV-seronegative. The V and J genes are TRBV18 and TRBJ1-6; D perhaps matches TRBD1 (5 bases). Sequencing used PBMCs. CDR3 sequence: CASSPSGNNSPLHF. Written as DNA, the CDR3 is TGTGCCAGCTCACCTTCAGGGAATAATTCACCCCTCCACTTT.